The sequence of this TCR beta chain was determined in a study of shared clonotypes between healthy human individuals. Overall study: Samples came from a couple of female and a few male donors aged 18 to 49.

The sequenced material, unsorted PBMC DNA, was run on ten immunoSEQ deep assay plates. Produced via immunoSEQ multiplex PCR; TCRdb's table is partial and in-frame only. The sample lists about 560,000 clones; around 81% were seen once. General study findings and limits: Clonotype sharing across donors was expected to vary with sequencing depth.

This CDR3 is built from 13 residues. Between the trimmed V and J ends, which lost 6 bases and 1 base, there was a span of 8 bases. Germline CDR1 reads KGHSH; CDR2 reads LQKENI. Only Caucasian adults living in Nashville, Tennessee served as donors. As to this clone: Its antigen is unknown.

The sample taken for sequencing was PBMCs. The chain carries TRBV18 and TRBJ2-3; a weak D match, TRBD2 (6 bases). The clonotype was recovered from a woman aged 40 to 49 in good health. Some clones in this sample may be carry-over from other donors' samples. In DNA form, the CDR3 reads TGTGCCAGCTCCGGAGGGGGCACAGATACGCAGTATTTT. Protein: CASSGGGTDTQYF.